This paragraph covers one T cell receptor beta chain sequence. Source study methods: From reference gene primer amplification, estimates of nucleated cell counts were derived. The assay was immunoSEQ multiplex PCR, and TCRdb's table has in-frame clones only and misses some. V and J calls and clone size are copied from that table; D and trimming were computed from the DNA. Of fewer than 50,000 clones listed, around 83% were seen once; the top ten hold around 42%. These data belong to a study of blood T cell repertoires in COVID-19. About the study: Sites across the United States, Italy and Spain contributed samples from acute and convalescent COVID-19. From T cells, B-cell-depleted T cells, or PBMCs came the material, which was cDNA or gDNA.

This CDR3 contains 14 residues. In germline, CDR1 is LNHNV, CDR2 YYDKDF (reference sequence). The V end lost 3 bases, the J end lost 9 bases, and 12 bases lay between the germline ends. Sequenced: peripheral blood. This chain connects TRBV15 to TRBJ1-6; a weak D match, TRBD1 (6 bases). This TCR was recovered from a woman over 75 with active or convalescent COVID-19. The chain's CDR3 is CATSSQGKGSPLHF. The CDR3 coding sequence is TGTGCCACCAGCAGCCAGGGGAAGGGTTCACCCCTCCACTTT.